The 21 T cell receptor beta chains reported below all come from one sample, sequenced in a study of OX40 agonist ivuxolimab in advanced cancers. Method: immunoSEQ multiplex PCR; TCRdb's copy keeps in-frame clones and lacks some. The profile shows 84,000 or so clones, over 65% of them singletons. The specimen comprised CD4+ or CD8+ T cells sorted from blood, sampled in a trial of the OX40 agonist ivuxolimab. The receptors derive from an adult with an advanced solid tumor such as melanoma, head and neck, liver or kidney cancer.

V usage is TRBV14 and J usage is TRBJ2-1; 8 positions match TRBD1. The CDR3 has 16 amino acids. Germline CDR1 is SGHDN and CDR2 is FVKESK. V lost 4 bases and J lost 6; bases outside the gene matches: 11. The CDR3 is CASSPLGQGIGNEQFF. For the CDR3, the DNA is TGTGCCAGCAGCCCGCTAGGACAGGGTATTGGCAATGAGCAGTTCTTC.

J is TRBJ2-1 and V is TRBV6-1; perhaps TRBD2 as D (6 bases). Germline assignment: CDR1 MNHNS and CDR2 SASEGT. V was shortened by 10 bases and J by 7 bases, with 20 bases between the two germline ends. CDR3 length equals 14 residues. The CDR3 here is CATGEWRAGNEQFF. The CDR3 region has the DNA TGTGCCACCGGTGAGTGGCGGGCGGGAAATGAGCAGTTCTTC.

The chain has TRBV7-2 and TRBJ2-1; D unresolved. CDR3 length: 12 residues. Germline V gives CDR1 SGHTA, CDR2 FQGNSA. Trimming shortened V by 5 bases and J by 4 bases, and 6 bases separated the two germline ends. The CDR3 spells CASSLPYNEQFF. The CDR3 DNA reads TGTGCCAGCAGCCTACCGTACAATGAGCAGTTCTTC.

The rearrangement links TRBV7-3 to TRBJ2-7; 11 bases agree with TRBD1. Germline V gives CDR1 SGHTA, CDR2 FQGTGA. The CDR3 totals 13 residues. The J segment lost 7 bases and the V segment lost 5 bases, leaving 4 bases of the junction unmatched. The CDR3 DNA reads as TGTGCCAGCAGCCTGGACAGGGGGCGGGAGCAGTACTTC. Its protein is CASSLDRGREQYF.

The rearrangement links TRBV9 to TRBJ2-3; either TRBD1 or TRBD2 may supply D (6 bases each). Germline CDR1 is SGDLS and CDR2 is YYNGEE. V shed 4 bases and J shed 3 bases, with 18 bases lying between them. The CDR3 has 16 amino acids. CDR3 DNA: TGTGCCAGCAGCAAGGGGGGTGGTTTTGGTACAGATACGCAGTATTTT. It codes for CASSKGGGFGTDTQYF.

This clone was found a few times. The chain uses TRBV20-1 and TRBJ1-1; D is ambiguous. Trimming pared 6 bases from V and 11 bases from J, leaving 16 bases between. Looked up from germline, CDR1 is DFQATT and CDR2 is SNEGSKA (reference sequence). The CDR3 is 11 amino acids. The chain's CDR3 is CSAGSENVAFF. The CDR3 bases are TGCAGTGCGGGCAGTGAGAACGTGGCTTTCTTT.

This clone was seen only once. This chain joins TRBV5-4 and TRBJ1-5, with a possible D match to TRBD1 (6 bases). V gave up 4 bases and J gave up 7 bases, with 15 bases separating them. Germline V gene data show CDR1 as SGHNT and CDR2 as YYREEE (reference sequence). The CDR3 length is 14 residues. CDR3 nucleotide sequence: TGTGCCAGCAGCACCGACCCAGGGGACCAGCCCCAGCATTTT. It encodes CASSTDPGDQPQHF.

This chain joins TRBV5-1 and TRBJ2-7; D tentatively reads TRBD1 or TRBD2 (5 bases each). The V gene lost 0 bases and the J gene lost 2 bases, with 12 bases spanning the gap. The CDR3 runs 15 residues. Germline loops: CDR1 SGHRS, CDR2 YFSETQ. The CDR3 DNA reads TGCGCCAGCAGCTTGGGGGGGACGGAAACCTACGAGCAGTACTTC. Protein sequence: CASSLGGTETYEQYF.

This clone was seen more than once but under ten times. V usage is TRBV19 and J usage is TRBJ1-6, with 9 bases matching TRBD1. J gave up 8 bases and V 9 bases, and 8 bases lay outside the gene matches. Germline V gene lookup returns CDR1 LNHDA and CDR2 SQIVND (reference sequence). The CDR3 loop spans 14 amino acids. This chain's CDR3 is CASRTGGLYSPLHF. The CDR3 bases are TGTGCCAGCAGAACAGGGGGCTTGTATTCACCCCTCCACTTT.

This clone came up once. V usage is TRBV27 and J usage is TRBJ2-5; D perhaps matches TRBD2 (6 bases). The CDR3 runs to 16 residues. The germline CDR1 and CDR2 sequences are MNHEY and SMNVEV (reference sequence). Trimming took off 3 bases at V and 0 bases at J, with 14 bases between the two ends. CDR3 protein: CASSLRDGRHQETQYF. The CDR3 nucleotides read TGTGCCAGCAGTTTGCGGGACGGCAGACACCAAGAGACCCAGTACTTC.

CDR3: CASRTQGYNSPLHF. CDR3 sequence (DNA): TGTGCCAGCAGAACCCAGGGATATAATTCACCCCTCCACTTT. The rearrangement links TRBV13 to TRBJ1-6; weak D call: TRBD1 (5 bases). There are 14 residues in the CDR3. Per the germline V gene, CDR1 is PRHDT and CDR2 is FYEKMQ (reference sequence). V was clipped by 6 bases and J by 4 bases, with 10 bases between them.

The V call is TRBV12-5, the J call TRBJ2-1; D may be TRBD1 (6 bases). The CDR3 extends over 16 amino acids. The germline V gene encodes CDR1 LGHNT and CDR2 FRNRAP. V dropped 7 bases and J dropped 2 bases, with 18 bases sitting between them. This CDR3 is CASAVPTGYPYNEQFF. CDR3 nucleotide sequence: TGTGCTAGTGCCGTACCTACAGGGTACCCCTACAATGAGCAGTTCTTC.

To note about this clone: An end of the junction does not agree with germline; a read error may underlie this. The chain couples TRBV20-1 to TRBJ2-3; the D is unclear. CDR3 size: 10 residues. Germline-derived CDR1 and CDR2 are DFQATT and SNEGSKA (reference sequence). Here the CDR3 DNA reads TGCAGTGTGAACACAGATACGCAGTGTTTT. This translates into CSVNTDTQCF.

The V gene is TRBV7-8, the J gene TRBJ1-5, with unresolved D. Deletions cut 1 base from V and 1 base from J, with 11 bases between. CDR1 SGHVS and CDR2 FQNEAQ come from the germline V gene. This CDR3 is 16 amino acids long. The CDR3 loop reads CASSLGRLRSNQPQHF. The CDR3 nucleotides read TGTGCCAGCAGCTTAGGCAGGCTTCGGAGCAATCAGCCCCAGCATTTT.

This rearrangement joins TRBV5-6 to TRBJ1-6; no reliable D call. The CDR3 covers 15 residues. Germline CDR1 and CDR2: SGHDT and YYEEEE. Trimming took off 2 bases at V and 11 bases at J, with 17 bases between the two ends. In nucleotides, the CDR3 is TGTGCCAGCAGCTTTGGGAACTTGAAAGTGCCACCCCTCCACTTT. Translation: CASSFGNLKVPPLHF. The complete variable domain, with remaining parts taken from reference TRBV5-6 and TRBJ1-6, reads DAGVTQSPTHLIKTRGQQVTLRCSPKSGHDTVSWYQQALGQGPQFIFQYYEEEERQRGNFPDRFSGHQFPNYSSELNVNALLLGDSALYLCASSFGNLKVPPLHFGNGTRLTVT.

This clone was counted between two and nine times. This chain uses TRBV28 with TRBJ2-7; TRBD1 or TRBD2 may be the D gene (5 bases each). The CDR3 contains 15 residues. CDR1 is MDHEN and CDR2 is SYDVKM in the germline V gene. The V end was cut by 4 bases, the J end by 5 bases, with 18 bases between. CDR3 nucleotides: TGTGCCAGCAGTTCACAAGCGAGGGGAAGGAACGAGCAGTACGTC. This sequence encodes CASSSQARGRNEQYV.

In its sample, this clone was seen once. The chain combines TRBV6-5 with TRBJ2-1; tentatively, D is TRBD2 (6 bases). CDR3 size: 12 residues. Germline CDR1 is MNHEY and CDR2 is SVGAGI. V gave up 6 bases and J gave up 10 bases, with 13 bases separating them. CDR3 sequence (DNA): TGTGCCAGCAGCCGACTGCGGGGAGAGCAGTTCTTC. Residues: CASSRLRGEQFF.

The chain recombines TRBV2 with TRBJ1-5, with D maybe TRBD1 (5 bases). With 6 bases removed from V and 5 bases from J, the gap between germline ends came to 14 bases. CDR3 length: 14 amino acids. Germline loops: CDR1 SNHLY, CDR2 FYNNEI. CDR3 nucleotide sequence: TGTGCCAGCAGCCGTGACAAGGGGTATCAGCCCCAGCATTTT. Its protein is CASSRDKGYQPQHF. The variable domain in full, completed from reference TRBV2 and TRBJ1-5, reads EPEVTQTPSHQVTQMGQEVILRCVPISNHLYFYWYRQILGQKVEFLVSFYNNEISEKSEIFDDQFSVERPDGSNFTLKIRSTKLEDSAMYFCASSRDKGYQPQHFGDGTRLSIL.

The V call is TRBV7-2, the J call TRBJ2-3, with 12 bases lining up with TRBD2. Losses at the gene ends were 5 bases for V and 6 bases for J; bases not matched to a gene: 6. Germline-derived CDR1 and CDR2 are SGHTA and FQGNSA. The CDR3 has 15 amino acids. The CDR3 bases are TGTGCCAGCAGCCTCCTAGCGGGGGGGAAGGATACGCAGTATTTT. This codes for CASSLLAGGKDTQYF.

This clone was seen a few times. The J gene is TRBJ2-5, the V gene TRBV2; TRBD2 agrees at 10 bases. The CDR3 has 15 residues. Germline CDR1 and CDR2: SNHLY and FYNNEI. The trim removed 2 bases at V and 7 bases at J, leaving 7 bases unmatched. CDR3 protein: CASSEQSGGAGTQYF. The DNA for the CDR3 is TGTGCCAGCAGTGAACAAAGCGGGGGGGCCGGGACCCAGTACTTC.

This chain uses TRBV6-1 with TRBJ2-2; D is possibly TRBD2 (6 bases). Looked up from germline, CDR1 is MNHNS and CDR2 is SASEGT. The CDR3 is 14 residues long. The V gene lost 3 bases and the J gene lost 3 bases, with 8 bases spanning the gap. CDR3 residues: CASSDPGDTGELFF. In nucleotides, the CDR3 is TGTGCCAGCAGTGATCCGGGGGACACCGGGGAGCTGTTTTTT.